The present entry profiles one T cell receptor beta chain with its context. The data originate from a study of shared clonotypes between healthy human individuals. Germline CDR1 SEHNR, CDR2 FQNEAQ (reference sequence). The CDR3 is made up of 17 amino acids. With V trimmed by 6 bases and J by 5 bases, 17 bases remained unmatched. The protocol was immunoSEQ multiplex PCR, while the TCRdb copy is restricted to in-frame clones and leaves out a portion. This sample carries some 2,500,000 clones, about nine tenths of them seen once, and the ten largest clones take 0.37%. The origin of this receptor is a man between 18 and 29 years old in good health. Some clones in this sample may be carry-over from other donors' samples. Specimen: naive CD4+ T cells from PBMCs. As for subset: CD45RA+ positively selected. This sequence joins TRBV7-9 and TRBJ2-5; 8 bases fit TRBD2. The CDR3 spells CASRPGMSGRGEETQYF. The CDR3 DNA reads TGTGCCAGCAGACCGGGTATGAGCGGGAGAGGCGAGGAGACCCAGTACTTC.